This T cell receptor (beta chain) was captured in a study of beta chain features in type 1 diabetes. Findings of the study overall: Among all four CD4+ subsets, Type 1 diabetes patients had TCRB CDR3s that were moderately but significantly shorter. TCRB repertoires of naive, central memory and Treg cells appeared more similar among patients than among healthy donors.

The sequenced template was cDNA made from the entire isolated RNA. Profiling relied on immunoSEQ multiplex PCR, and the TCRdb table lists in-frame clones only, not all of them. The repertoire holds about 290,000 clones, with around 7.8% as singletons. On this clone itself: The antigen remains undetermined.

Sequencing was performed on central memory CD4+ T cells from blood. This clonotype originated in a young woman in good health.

This chain's CDR3 is CASRWGQDSNQPQHF. As DNA, the CDR3 is TGTGCCAGTAGGTGGGGACAGGATAGCAATCAGCCCCAGCATTTT. The chain couples TRBV19 to TRBJ1-5; 8 bases fit TRBD1. This CDR3 contains 15 residues. From germline, CDR1 is LNHDA and CDR2 SQIVND (reference sequence). The V segment lost 6 bases and the J segment 0 bases; nucleotides outside the gene matches: 4.